The 9 T cell receptor beta chains below all came from one sample that was sequenced in a study of CD8+CD57+ T cells in acquired aplastic anemia. Researchers used genomic DNA as the template to profile TCR beta VDJ and CDR3. One entry per CDR3 protein, called by TCRdb with MiXCR from the reads. The sample contains roughly 170,000 distinct CDR3 sequences, approximately 48% of which appear only once. The patients chosen for sequencing had shown expansion of CD8+CD57+ cells (detected by flow cytometry). Sequencing was performed on sorted CD4+, CD8+, or CD8+CD57+ T cells (not recorded which) from PBMCs. The receptors were gathered from a human donor with aplastic anemia.

This clonotype was recorded many times. This rearrangement joins TRBV19 to TRBJ2-2, with 7 bases fitting TRBD1. J gave up 1 base and V 6 bases, and 5 bases lay outside the gene matches. Germline V gene sequence: CDR1 LNHDA, CDR2 SQIVND (reference sequence). This CDR3 has 15 amino acids. CDR3 bases: TGTGCCAGTAGGAAGGGGGACAGGAACACCGGGGAGCTGTTTTTT. This gives the protein CASRKGDRNTGELFF.

This clonotype was seen only once. The V call is TRBV5-1, the J call TRBJ2-5; D unclear. This CDR3 spans 13 amino acids. CDR1 is SGHRS and CDR2 is YFSETQ in the germline V gene. Trimming left V 5 bases short and J 1 base short, with 9 bases between. The DNA for the CDR3 is TGCGCCAGCAGGACCCAGCTCCAAGAGACCCAGTACTTC. Residues: CASRTQLQETQYF.

V is TRBV2 and J is TRBJ2-3; D perhaps matches TRBD2 (8 bases). The CDR3 is made up of 14 amino acids. Trimming stripped 8 bases from V and 6 bases from J, with 18 bases between. CDR1 is SNHLY, CDR2 FYNNEI, per germline. The CDR3 sequence: CASDRAGGRDTQYF. The CDR3 DNA reads TGTGCCAGCGACAGGGCGGGGGGCCGCGATACGCAGTATTTT.

The chain links TRBV25-1 to TRBJ2-1; D is perhaps TRBD1 or TRBD2 (5 bases each). Trimming took 2 bases from V and 10 from J, leaving 15 bases between them. This CDR3 has 14 amino acids. Looked up from germline, CDR1 is MGHDK and CDR2 is SYGVNS. In DNA form, the CDR3 reads TGTGCCAGCAGTGAAACCCATTCCGGGGACGAGCAGTTCTTC. Translation: CASSETHSGDEQFF.

The chain carries TRBV29-1 and TRBJ2-2; 14 bases align to TRBD2. The CDR3 is 19 residues long. The J segment lost 0 bases and the V segment lost 5 bases, leaving 11 bases of the junction unmatched. Per germline, CDR1 SQVTM and CDR2 ANQGSEA. CDR3 sequence reads: CSVNMPRLAGGSNTGELFF. In nucleotides, the CDR3 is TGCAGCGTTAATATGCCGCGACTAGCGGGAGGGTCGAACACCGGGGAGCTGTTTTTT.

This clonotype was seen ten or more times. The chain couples TRBV10-3 to TRBJ2-3; D is unresolved. The V end lost 6 bases, the J end lost 0 bases, and 4 bases lay between the germline ends. Germline CDR1 is ENHRY and CDR2 is SYGVKD. This CDR3 region has 12 residues. CDR3 sequence reads: CAISGSTDTQYF. CDR3 DNA sequence: TGTGCCATCAGCGGGAGCACAGATACGCAGTATTTT.

The CDR3 DNA reads as TGTGCCAGCAGCTTAGGGGGATCAAGGGCGGCGGACTACGAGCAGTACTTC. The encoded protein is CASSLGGSRAADYEQYF. The chain has TRBV7-7 and TRBJ2-7, with D unresolved. Trimming cost V 1 base and J 3 bases, with 19 bases left between them. The CDR3 contains 17 residues. The germline gives CDR1 SSHAT, CDR2 FNYEAQ (reference sequence).

The rearrangement links TRBV10-2 to TRBJ2-5; D might be TRBD1 or TRBD2, each matching 6 bases. This CDR3 spans 16 amino acids. Germline lookup yields CDR1 WSHSY and CDR2 SAAADI. The V and J ends lost 2 bases and 3 bases respectively, with 16 bases between them. The CDR3 bases are TGCGCCAGCAGTGAGAGGAGGGGAGCAGGGGAAGAGACCCAGTACTTC. Translating it yields CASSERRGAGEETQYF.

This clonotype was detected ten times or more. This chain connects TRBV29-1 to TRBJ2-7, with 11 bases that match TRBD2. Germline CDR1 SQVTM, CDR2 ANQGSEA. This CDR3 has 15 residues. V lost 3 bases, J lost 0 bases, and 4 bases stayed unmatched. CDR3 residues: CSVDVAGGISYEQYF. The CDR3 nucleotides are TGCAGCGTTGATGTAGCGGGGGGGATCTCCTACGAGCAGTACTTC.